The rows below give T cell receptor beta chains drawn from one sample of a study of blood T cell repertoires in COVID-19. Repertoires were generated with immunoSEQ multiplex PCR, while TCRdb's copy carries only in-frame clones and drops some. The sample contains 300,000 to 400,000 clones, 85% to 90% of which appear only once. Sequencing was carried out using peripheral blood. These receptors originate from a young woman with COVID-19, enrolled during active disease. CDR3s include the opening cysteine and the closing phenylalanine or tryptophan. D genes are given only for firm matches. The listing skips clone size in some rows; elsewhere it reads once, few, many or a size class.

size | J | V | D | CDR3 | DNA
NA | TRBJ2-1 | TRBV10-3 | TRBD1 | CAIRPGQAYNEQFF | TGTGCCATCAGACCCGGACAGGCTTACAATGAGCAGTTCTTC
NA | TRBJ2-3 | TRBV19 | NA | CASSIFAGSTDTQYF | TGTGCCAGTAGTATTTTCGCAGGTAGCACAGATACGCAGTATTTT
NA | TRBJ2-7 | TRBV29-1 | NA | CSVEANHYEQYF | TGCAGCGTTGAGGCAAATCACTACGAGCAGTACTTC
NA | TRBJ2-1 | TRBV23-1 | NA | CASSQSEAGRSSYNEQFF | TGCGCCAGCAGTCAATCGGAAGCGGGCCGGAGCTCCTACAATGAGCAGTTCTTC
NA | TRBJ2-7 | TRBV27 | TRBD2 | CASTEAGGPPGEQYF | TGTGCCAGCACCGAGGCGGGAGGTCCTCCGGGCGAGCAGTACTTC
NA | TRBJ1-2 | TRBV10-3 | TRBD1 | CAGLDREDGYTF | TGTGCCGGACTTGACAGGGAGGATGGCTACACCTTC
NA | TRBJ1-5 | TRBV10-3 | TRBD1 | CAISDDRVDQPQHF | TGTGCCATCAGTGATGACAGGGTGGATCAGCCCCAGCATTTT
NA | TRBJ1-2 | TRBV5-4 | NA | CASSLAGGAINYGYTF | TGTGCCAGCAGCTTGGCCGGGGGGGCCATTAACTATGGCTACACCTTC
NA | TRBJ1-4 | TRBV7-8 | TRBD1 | CASSLGTGVGEKLFF | TGTGCCAGCAGCTTAGGGACAGGGGTCGGGGAAAAACTGTTTTTT
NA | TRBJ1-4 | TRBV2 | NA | CASTLLGTNEKLFF | TGTGCCAGCACCCTACTCGGTACTAATGAAAAACTGTTTTTT
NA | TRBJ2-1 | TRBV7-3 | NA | CASSSGLSDEQFF | TGTGCCAGCAGCTCAGGACTATCCGATGAGCAGTTCTTC
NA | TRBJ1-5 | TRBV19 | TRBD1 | CASSTRQGGSQPQHF | TGTGCCAGTAGTACCAGACAGGGAGGAAGTCAGCCCCAGCATTTT
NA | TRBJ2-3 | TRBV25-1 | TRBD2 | CASAVGTSGFQQYF | TGTGCCAGCGCAGTTGGGACTAGCGGCTTTCAGCAGTATTTT
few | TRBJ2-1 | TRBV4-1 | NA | CASSQGQSSYNEQFF | TGCGCCAGCAGCCAAGGACAGAGCTCCTACAATGAGCAGTTCTTC
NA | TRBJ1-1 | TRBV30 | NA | CAWSTGFNTEAFF | TGTGCCTGGAGTACCGGTTTTAACACTGAAGCTTTCTTT
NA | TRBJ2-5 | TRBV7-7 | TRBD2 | CASSFGTSDQETQYF | TGTGCCAGCAGCTTCGGGACTAGCGATCAAGAGACCCAGTACTTC
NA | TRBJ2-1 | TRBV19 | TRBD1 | CASRTGLYNEQFF | TGTGCCAGCAGGACAGGGTTGTACAATGAGCAGTTCTTC
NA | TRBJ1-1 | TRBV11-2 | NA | CASSFSWQGTPMNTEAFF | TGTGCCAGCAGCTTTAGTTGGCAGGGGACCCCCATGAACACTGAAGCTTTCTTT
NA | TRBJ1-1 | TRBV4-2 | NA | CASSQDGGTEAFF | TGTGCCAGCAGCCAAGATGGCGGTACTGAAGCTTTCTTT
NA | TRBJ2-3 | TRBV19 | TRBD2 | CASSITGLAGPEADTQYF | TGTGCCAGTAGTATTACGGGACTAGCGGGGCCCGAAGCAGATACGCAGTATTTT
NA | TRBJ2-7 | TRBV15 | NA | CATSVGSSYEQYF | TGTGCCACCAGCGTGGGCTCGTCCTACGAGCAGTACTTC
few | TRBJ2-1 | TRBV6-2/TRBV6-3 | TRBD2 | CASSLRPGLAGEVAYNEQFF | TGTGCCAGCAGCCTCAGACCGGGACTAGCGGGAGAGGTGGCCTACAATGAGCAGTTCTTC
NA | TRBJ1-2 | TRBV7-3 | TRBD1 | CASSLAGGQEDGYTF | TGTGCCAGCAGCTTAGCCGGGGGACAGGAGGATGGCTACACCTTC
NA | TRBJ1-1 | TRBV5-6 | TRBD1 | CASSPLQGTGTEAFF | TGTGCCAGCAGCCCGTTACAGGGGACGGGTACTGAAGCTTTCTTT
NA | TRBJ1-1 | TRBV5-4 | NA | CASTFGENTEAFF | TGTGCCAGCACCTTCGGGGAGAACACTGAAGCTTTCTTT
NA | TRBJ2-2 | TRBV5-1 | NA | CASRGAGELFF | TGCGCCAGCAGAGGGGCCGGGGAGCTGTTTTTT
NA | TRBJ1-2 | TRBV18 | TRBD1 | CASSPGDSNYGYTF | TGTGCCAGCTCACCAGGGGACAGCAACTATGGCTACACCTTC
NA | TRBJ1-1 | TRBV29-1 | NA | CSVEGTKNSEAFF | TGCAGCGTTGAAGGAACGAAGAACTCTGAAGCTTTCTTT
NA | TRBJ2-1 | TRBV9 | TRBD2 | CASSPGTSIFYEQFF | TGTGCCAGCAGCCCCGGGACTAGTATTTTCTATGAGCAGTTCTTC
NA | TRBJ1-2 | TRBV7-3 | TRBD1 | CASSKPRWTGDGYTF | TGTGCCAGCAGCAAACCAAGATGGACAGGGGATGGCTACACCTTC
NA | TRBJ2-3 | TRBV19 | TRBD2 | CASSIDVLAGPQYF | TGTGCCAGTAGTATAGATGTACTAGCGGGGCCGCAGTATTTT
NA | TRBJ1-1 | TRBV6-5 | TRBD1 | CASSYSGTGEAFF | TGTGCCAGCAGCTATAGTGGGACAGGGGAAGCTTTCTTT
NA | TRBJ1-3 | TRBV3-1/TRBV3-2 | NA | CASSQLPQDPSGNTIYF | TGTGCCAGCAGCCAACTACCACAGGACCCCTCTGGAAACACCATATATTTT
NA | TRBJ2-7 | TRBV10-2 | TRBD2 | CASRAGGPQYEQYF | TGCGCCAGCAGAGCGGGAGGGCCACAGTACGAGCAGTACTTC
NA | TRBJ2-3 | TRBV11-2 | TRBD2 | CASSFYAGGRTDTQYF | TGTGCCAGCAGCTTTTACGCGGGAGGAAGGACAGATACGCAGTATTTT
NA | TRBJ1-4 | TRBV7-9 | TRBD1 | CASSRIGQGNEKLFF | TGTGCCAGCAGCCGCATCGGACAGGGTAATGAAAAACTGTTTTTT
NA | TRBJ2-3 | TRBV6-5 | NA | CASSRYGQLTDTQYF | TGTGCCAGCAGTCGCTACGGACAGTTAACCGATACGCAGTATTTT
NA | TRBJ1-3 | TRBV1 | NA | CTSSGHGIWTNTIYF | TGCACCAGCAGCGGACACGGCATATGGACAAACACCATATATTTT
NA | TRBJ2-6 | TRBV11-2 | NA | CASSRRQDLGNVLTF | TGTGCCAGCAGCCGAAGACAGGATCTTGGCAACGTCCTGACTTTC
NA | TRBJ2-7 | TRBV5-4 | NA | CASSPLGTPAEQYF | TGTGCCAGCAGCCCGCTGGGCACACCGGCGGAGCAGTACTTC
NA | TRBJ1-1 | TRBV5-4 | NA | CASSPGTLHTEAFF | TGTGCCAGCAGCCCAGGGACATTACACACTGAAGCTTTCTTT
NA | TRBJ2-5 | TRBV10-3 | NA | CAISESGAGKQGKETQYF | TGTGCCATCAGTGAGTCTGGGGCGGGGAAGCAAGGAAAAGAGACCCAGTACTTC
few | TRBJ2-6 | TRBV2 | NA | CASRARRFSGANVLTF | TGTGCCAGCAGGGCCCGCCGATTCTCTGGGGCCAACGTCCTGACTTTC
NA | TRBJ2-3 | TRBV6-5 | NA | CASLRADTQYF | TGTGCCAGTCTGCGGGCAGATACGCAGTATTTT
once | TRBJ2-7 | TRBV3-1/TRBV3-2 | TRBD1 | CASSQDWGTGSRYEQYF | TGTGCCAGCAGCCAAGATTGGGGGACAGGATCCCGTTACGAGCAGTACTTC
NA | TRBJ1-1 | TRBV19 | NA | CASSRRESTEAFF | TGTGCCAGTAGTAGGAGGGAGAGCACTGAAGCTTTCTTT
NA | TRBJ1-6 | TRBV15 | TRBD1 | CATSRDGQGDSPLHF | TGTGCCACCAGCAGAGATGGACAGGGTGATTCACCCCTCCACTTT
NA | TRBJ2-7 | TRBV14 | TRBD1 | CASSQTRTGTGVFEQYF | TGTGCCAGCAGCCAAACGAGAACCGGGACAGGGGTCTTCGAGCAGTACTTC
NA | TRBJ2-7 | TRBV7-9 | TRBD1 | CASSNDRGGTYEQYF | TGTGCCAGCAGCAATGACAGGGGGGGAACCTACGAGCAGTACTTC
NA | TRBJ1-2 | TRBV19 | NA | CASSTQGPYGYTF | TGTGCCAGTAGTACACAGGGACCTTATGGCTACACCTTC
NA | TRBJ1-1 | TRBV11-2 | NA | CASSLVGDTNTEAFF | TGTGCCAGCAGCTTAGTCGGGGACACTAACACTGAAGCTTTCTTT